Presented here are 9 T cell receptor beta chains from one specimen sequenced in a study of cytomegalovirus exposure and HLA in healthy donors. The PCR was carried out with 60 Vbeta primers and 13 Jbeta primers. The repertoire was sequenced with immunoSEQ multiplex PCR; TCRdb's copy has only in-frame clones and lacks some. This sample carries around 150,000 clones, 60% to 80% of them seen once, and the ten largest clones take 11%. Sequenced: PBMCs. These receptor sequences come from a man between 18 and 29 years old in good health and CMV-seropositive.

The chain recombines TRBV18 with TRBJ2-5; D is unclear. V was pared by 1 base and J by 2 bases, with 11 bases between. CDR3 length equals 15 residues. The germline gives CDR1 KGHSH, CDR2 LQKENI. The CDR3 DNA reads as TGTGCCAGCTCACCACGGGTCCAGCGTCAAGAGACCCAGTACTTC. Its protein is CASSPRVQRQETQYF.

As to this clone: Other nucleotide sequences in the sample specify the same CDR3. The DNA for the CDR3 is TGTGCCAGCAGCTTATTAAAGGGGGCTCAGGACGAGCAGTACTTC. This codes for CASSLLKGAQDEQYF. V and J are TRBV7-9 and TRBJ2-7, with 7 nucleotides matching TRBD1. The CDR3 covers 15 residues. Germline V gene lookup returns CDR1 SEHNR and CDR2 FQNEAQ (reference sequence). After removal of 2 bases from V and 5 bases from J, the junction contained 9 bases not matched to a gene.

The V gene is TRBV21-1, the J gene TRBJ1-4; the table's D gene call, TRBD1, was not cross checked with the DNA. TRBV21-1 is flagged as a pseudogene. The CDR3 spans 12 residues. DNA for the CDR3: TGTGCCAGCAGCAATCAGGGCCGCCGAGCATATTTT. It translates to CASSNQGRRAYF.

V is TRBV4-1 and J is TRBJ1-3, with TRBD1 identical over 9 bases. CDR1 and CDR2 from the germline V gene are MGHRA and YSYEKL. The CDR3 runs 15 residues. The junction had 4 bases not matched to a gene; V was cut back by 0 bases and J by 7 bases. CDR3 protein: CASSQERDRVNTIYF. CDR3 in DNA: TGCGCCAGCAGCCAAGAGCGGGACAGGGTGAACACCATATATTTT.

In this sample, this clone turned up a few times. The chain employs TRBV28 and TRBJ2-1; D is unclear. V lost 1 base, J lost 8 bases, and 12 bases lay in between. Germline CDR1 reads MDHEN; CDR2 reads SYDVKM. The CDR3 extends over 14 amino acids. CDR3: CASSLFSNLHEQFF. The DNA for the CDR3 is TGTGCCAGCAGTTTATTTAGCAACCTACATGAGCAGTTCTTC.

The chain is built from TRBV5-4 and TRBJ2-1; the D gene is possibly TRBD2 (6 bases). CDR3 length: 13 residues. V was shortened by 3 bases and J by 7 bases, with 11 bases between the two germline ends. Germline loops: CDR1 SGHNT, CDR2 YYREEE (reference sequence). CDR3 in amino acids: CASSSGVRNEQFF. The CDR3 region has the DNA TGTGCCAGCAGCTCGGGAGTGCGGAATGAGCAGTTCTTC.

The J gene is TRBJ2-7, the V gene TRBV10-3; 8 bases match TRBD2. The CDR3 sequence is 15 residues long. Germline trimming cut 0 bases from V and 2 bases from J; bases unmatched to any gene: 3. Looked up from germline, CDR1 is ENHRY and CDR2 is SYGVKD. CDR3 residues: CAISESPAGAYEQYF. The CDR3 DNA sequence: TGTGCCATCAGTGAGTCACCAGCGGGAGCCTACGAGCAGTACTTC.

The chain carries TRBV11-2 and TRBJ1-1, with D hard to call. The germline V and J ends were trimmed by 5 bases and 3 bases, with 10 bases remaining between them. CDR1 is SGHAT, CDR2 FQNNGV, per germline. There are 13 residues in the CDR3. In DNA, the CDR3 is TGTGCCAGCAGCCCGAGCTCGTACACTGAAGCTTTCTTT. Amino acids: CASSPSSYTEAFF.

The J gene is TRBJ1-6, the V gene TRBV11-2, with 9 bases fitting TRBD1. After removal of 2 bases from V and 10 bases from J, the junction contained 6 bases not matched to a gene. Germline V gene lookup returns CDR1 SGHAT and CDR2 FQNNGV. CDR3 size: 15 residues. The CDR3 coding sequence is TGTGCCAGCAGCTTACAACAGGGGGCATGGTCACCCCTCCACTTT. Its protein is CASSLQQGAWSPLHF.